This entry concerns a single T cell receptor (beta chain). This record belongs to a study of blood T cell repertoires in COVID-19. Data came from immunoSEQ multiplex PCR; TCRdb stores just in-frame clones and leaves some out. Among some 250,000 clones listed, around 86% were seen once. Trimming removed 4 bases at V and 4 bases at J, with 11 bases between. The germline V gene has CDR1 SGHRS and CDR2 YFSETQ. This CDR3 has 13 residues. This chain links TRBV5-1 with TRBJ1-1; D ambiguous. The sequenced sample consisted of peripheral blood. This clonotype was obtained from an older woman with active or convalescent COVID-19. The CDR3 loop is CASSPRMATEAFF. Written as DNA, the CDR3 is TGCGCCAGCAGCCCCCGAATGGCCACTGAAGCTTTCTTT.